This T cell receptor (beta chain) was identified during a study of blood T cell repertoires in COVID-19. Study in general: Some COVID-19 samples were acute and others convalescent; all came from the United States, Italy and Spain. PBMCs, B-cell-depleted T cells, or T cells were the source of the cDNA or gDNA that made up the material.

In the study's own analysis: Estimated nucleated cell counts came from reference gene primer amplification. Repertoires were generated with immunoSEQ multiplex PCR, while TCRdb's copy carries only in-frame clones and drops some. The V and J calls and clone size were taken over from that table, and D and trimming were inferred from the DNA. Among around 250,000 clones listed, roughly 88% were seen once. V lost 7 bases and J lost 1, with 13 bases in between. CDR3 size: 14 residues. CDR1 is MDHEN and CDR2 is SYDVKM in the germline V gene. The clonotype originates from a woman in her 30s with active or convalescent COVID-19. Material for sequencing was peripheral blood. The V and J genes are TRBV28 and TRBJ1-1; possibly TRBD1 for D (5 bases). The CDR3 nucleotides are TGTGCCAGCAAAATGGCGCAGGGGAACACTGAAGCTTTCTTT. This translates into CASKMAQGNTEAFF.